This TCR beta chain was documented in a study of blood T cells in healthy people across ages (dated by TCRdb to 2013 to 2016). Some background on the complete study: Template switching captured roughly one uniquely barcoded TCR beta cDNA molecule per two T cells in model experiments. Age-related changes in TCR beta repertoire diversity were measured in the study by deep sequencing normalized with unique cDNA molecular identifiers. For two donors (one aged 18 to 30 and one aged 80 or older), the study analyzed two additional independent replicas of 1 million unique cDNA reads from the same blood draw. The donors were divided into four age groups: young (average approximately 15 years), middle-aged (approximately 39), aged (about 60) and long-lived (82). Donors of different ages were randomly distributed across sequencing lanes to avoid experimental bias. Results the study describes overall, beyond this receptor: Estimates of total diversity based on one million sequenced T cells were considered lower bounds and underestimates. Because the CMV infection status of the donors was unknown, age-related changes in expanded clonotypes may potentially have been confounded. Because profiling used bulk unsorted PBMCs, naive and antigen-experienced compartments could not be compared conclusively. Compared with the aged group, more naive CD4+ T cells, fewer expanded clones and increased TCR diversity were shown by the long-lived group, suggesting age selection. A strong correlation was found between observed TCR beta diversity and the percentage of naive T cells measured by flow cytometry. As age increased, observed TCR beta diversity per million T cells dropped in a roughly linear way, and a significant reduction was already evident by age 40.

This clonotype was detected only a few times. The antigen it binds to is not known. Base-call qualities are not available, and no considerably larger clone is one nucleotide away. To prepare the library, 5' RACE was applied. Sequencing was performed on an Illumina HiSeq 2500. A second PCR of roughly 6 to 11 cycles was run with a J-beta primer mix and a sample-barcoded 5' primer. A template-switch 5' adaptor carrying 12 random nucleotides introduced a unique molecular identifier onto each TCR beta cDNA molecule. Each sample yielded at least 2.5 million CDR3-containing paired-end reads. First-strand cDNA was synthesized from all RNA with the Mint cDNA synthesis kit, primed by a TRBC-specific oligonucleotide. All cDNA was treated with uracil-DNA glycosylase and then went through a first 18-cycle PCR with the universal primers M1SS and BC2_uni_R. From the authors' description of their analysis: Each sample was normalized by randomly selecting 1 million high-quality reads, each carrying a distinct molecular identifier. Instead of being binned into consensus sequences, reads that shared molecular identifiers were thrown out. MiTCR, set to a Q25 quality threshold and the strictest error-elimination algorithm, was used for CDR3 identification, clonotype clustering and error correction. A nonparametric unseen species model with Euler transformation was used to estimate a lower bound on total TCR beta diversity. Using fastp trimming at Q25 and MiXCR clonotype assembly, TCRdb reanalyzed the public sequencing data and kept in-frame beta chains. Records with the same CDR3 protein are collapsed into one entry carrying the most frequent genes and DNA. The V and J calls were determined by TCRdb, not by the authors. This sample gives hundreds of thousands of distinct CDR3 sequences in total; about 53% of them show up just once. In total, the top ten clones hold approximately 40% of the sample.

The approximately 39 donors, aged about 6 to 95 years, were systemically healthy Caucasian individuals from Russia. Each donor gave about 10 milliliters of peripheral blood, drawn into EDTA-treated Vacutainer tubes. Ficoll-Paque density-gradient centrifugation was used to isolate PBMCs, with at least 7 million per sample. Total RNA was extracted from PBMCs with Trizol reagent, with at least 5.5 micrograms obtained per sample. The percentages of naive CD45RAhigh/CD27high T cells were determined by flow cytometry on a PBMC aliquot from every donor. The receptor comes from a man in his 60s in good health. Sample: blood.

In nucleotide form, the sequence is TGTGCCAGCAGCACCGGGACAGGGGACGAGCAGTACTTC. It translates as CASSTGTGDEQYF. Recombination joined TRBV21-1 with TRBJ2-7; TRBD1, as called in the table, went unchecked against the DNA. TRBV21-1 is a pseudogene segment. The CDR3 starts with the cysteine, ends with the phenylalanine, and has 13 residues. The read is trimmed to its CDR3 DNA, 39 bases read in frame from base 1.